These 14 T cell receptor beta chains were sequenced from one sample in a study of tumor and adjacent non-tumor tissue in lung cancer. Three rounds of nested PCR, following a modified ARM-PCR protocol, produced the TCRbeta library. TCRdb analysed the multiplex PCR reads with MiXCR anew, one entry per CDR3 protein. Here the sample spans over 80,000 distinct CDR3 sequences, around three quarters being singletons. The template was RNA from unsorted bulk tissue. Distant lung tissue was collected more than 3 cm away from the tumor edge. Material: distant non-tumor lung tissue. The origin of the receptors is a man in his 60s with small cell lung cancer.

This chain joins TRBV28 and TRBJ1-1; D ambiguous. V lost 1 base and J lost 5, with 14 bases in between. Germline CDR1 MDHEN, CDR2 SYDVKM. This CDR3 has 15 residues. CDR3 sequence: CASSLSAGDGTEAFF. CDR3 DNA sequence: TGTGCCAGCAGTTTATCAGCTGGGGATGGAACTGAAGCTTTCTTT.

A word on this clonotype: Here the CDR3 omits its conserved ending phenylalanine or tryptophan, so a read error is the likely source. The DNA is omitted, as the CDR3 cannot be located on it reliably, and the CDR3 follows TCRdb's listing. The CDR3 here is CASSTGGSPRYL. This rearrangement joins TRBV12-3 or TRBV12-4 to TRBJ2-3; the table's D call of TRBD1 was not tested on the DNA. The CDR3 extends over 12 residues, inclusive of both ends.

Concerning this clonotype: A read error may produce the germline difference seen at one junction end. This rearrangement joins TRBV29-1 to TRBJ2-5, with TRBD2 matching 8 bases. The CDR3 covers 15 residues. Germline values: CDR1 SQVTM, CDR2 ANQGSEA. The CDR3 sequence is CSVAEPAGVAEIQYF. Written as DNA, the CDR3 is TGCAGCGTTGCGGAACCAGCGGGAGTAGCGGAGATCCAGTACTTC.

This clonotype was seen ten or more times. The V gene is TRBV28, the J gene TRBJ2-7; no firm D call. V lost 3 bases to trimming and J lost 8 bases, with 11 bases between them. Germline values: CDR1 MDHEN, CDR2 SYDVKM. The CDR3 is 12 residues long. The CDR3 nucleotides are TGTGCCAGCAGTTTTGGCTCCATCCAGCAGTACTTC. The encoded protein is CASSFGSIQQYF.

This clonotype occurred once. Possible read error: a much larger clone is one base away. V gene TRBV7-9 combines with J gene TRBJ1-4; 8 nucleotides agree with TRBD1. The junction had 10 bases not matched to a gene; V was cut back by 1 base and J by 6 bases. The CDR3 is 17 residues long. Germline lookup yields CDR1 SEHNR and CDR2 FQNEAQ (reference sequence). This CDR3 reads CASSLDLRDRSYEKLFF. The CDR3 nucleotides are TGTGCCAGCAGCTTAGATCTCCGGGACAGGTCCTATGAAAAACTGTTTTTT.

Note on this clonotype: The junction departs from the called germline gene at one end, perhaps through a read error. CDR3 sequence reads: CAISIAGEETMYF. The DNA for the CDR3 is TGTGCCATCAGCATAGCGGGAGAGGAGACCATGTATTTC. The chain combines TRBV10-3 with TRBJ2-5; 9 nucleotides match TRBD2. Germline values: CDR1 ENHRY, CDR2 SYGVKD. The CDR3 has 13 amino acids.

About this clonotype itself: At one of its ends the junction is not consistent with the germline gene, which may arise from a read error. V and J are TRBV29-1 and TRBJ2-1; 9 nucleotides agree with TRBD1. CDR1 and CDR2 from the germline V gene are SQVTM and ANQGSEA. The CDR3 extends over 15 amino acids. The CDR3 sequence is CSVEHRDRGFNEQFF. DNA of the CDR3: TGTAGCGTTGAACATCGAGACAGGGGGTTCAATGAGCAGTTCTTC.

This clonotype was observed a few times. Germline is not matched at one junction end, which may reflect a read error. The rearrangement uses TRBV7-8 and TRBJ2-3; 9 bases are shared with TRBD1. In germline, CDR1 is SGHVS, CDR2 FQNEAQ. The CDR3 contains 18 residues. The CDR3 spells CASSSTGTGRLITDAQYF. CDR3 DNA: TGTGCCAGCAGCTCCACCGGGACAGGGCGTTTAATCACAGATGCGCAGTATTTT.

This clonotype was recorded at least ten times. The genes are TRBV7-9 and TRBJ2-1; no firm D call. Trimming cost V 3 bases and J 10 bases, with 7 bases left between them. The CDR3 has 11 residues. CDR1 SEHNR and CDR2 FQNEAQ come from the germline V gene (reference sequence). The CDR3 DNA is TGTGCCAGCAGCTTTTCATCCGAGCAGTTCTTC. It codes for CASSFSSEQFF.

This clonotype occurred many times. The chain is built from TRBV7-9 and TRBJ1-1, with D hard to call. Looked up from germline, CDR1 is SEHNR and CDR2 is FQNEAQ (reference sequence). Trimming pared 1 base from V and 11 bases from J, leaving 17 bases between. This CDR3 has 14 amino acids. CDR3 nucleotide sequence: TGTGCCAGCAGCTTAGGAGTCAAAGGGTCGACGGCTTTCTTT. This codes for CASSLGVKGSTAFF.

V and J are TRBV6-1 and TRBJ2-3; D perhaps matches TRBD1 (7 bases). The CDR3 loop spans 14 amino acids. CDR1 MNHNS and CDR2 SASEGT come from the germline V gene. Between the trimmed V and J ends, which lost 4 bases and 5 bases, there was a span of 13 bases. CDR3 sequence: CASSVRGDVDTQYF. The DNA for the CDR3 is TGTGCCAGCAGTGTCAGGGGGGATGTAGATACGCAGTATTTT.

This clonotype was observed at least ten times. The chain combines TRBV21-1 with TRBJ2-1; the DNA was not used to check the table's D call, TRBD2. TRBV21-1 is a pseudogene locus. This CDR3 contains 15 residues. CDR3 sequence (DNA): TGTGCCAGCAGCAACAGTAGGACTAGCGGGATTGAGCAGTTCTTC. Protein: CASSNSRTSGIEQFF.

Turning to this clonotype: Since a much larger clone is just one base distant, this may be a read error. The chain has TRBV4-1 and TRBJ2-3, with D hard to call. Germline CDR1 and CDR2: MGHRA and YSYEKL. This CDR3 has 14 amino acids. The DNA of the CDR3 is TGCGCCAACAGCCAAGAGTCGGCAGGTGATACGCAGTATTTT. It codes for CANSQESAGDTQYF.

As to this clonotype: A read error may account for a junction end that differs from germline. J is TRBJ2-4 and V is TRBV6-2 or TRBV6-3; 8 bases match TRBD2. The germline V gene encodes CDR1 MNHEY and CDR2 SVGEGT. The CDR3 spans 15 residues. The CDR3 region is CASCYGRLAGGAQYF. In DNA, the CDR3 is TGTGCCAGCTGTTACGGTCGGCTCGCGGGAGGTGCTCAGTACTTC.